A selection of T cell receptor beta chains follows, all from one sample in a study of shared clonotypes between healthy human individuals. Clones were read by immunoSEQ multiplex PCR, and TCRdb kept only the in-frame ones, dropping some. Of around 1,100,000 clones in the sample, 70% to 85% were seen once. Sequenced: memory CD4+ T cells from PBMCs. These receptors all come from a man aged 18-30 years in good health. Some clones in this sample may be carry-over from other donors' samples. Each CDR3 is given with its conserved first and last residue. Only some rows state a clone size, as once, few, many or a class for expanded clones.

V gene	clone size	J gene	CDR3 protein
TRBV11-2	.	TRBJ2-2	CASGQTGAGELFF
TRBV6-5	.	TRBJ1-2	CASSSNLVVGKGYTF
TRBV5-1	few	TRBJ1-1	CASSGRGTGDAEAFF
TRBV2	.	TRBJ2-5	CASRPMGGIGETQYF
TRBV28	.	TRBJ1-1	CASSLSTGLNTEAFF
TRBV29-1	.	TRBJ2-3	CSVDTGVTDTQYF
TRBV7-2	.	TRBJ2-7	CASSQGEGEYAEQYF
TRBV9	.	TRBJ2-7	CASSHHAGDGYEQYF
TRBV4-2	.	TRBJ2-3	CASSQRDYRRDTQYF
TRBV11-2	few	TRBJ2-2	CASSLRAGIAGELFF
TRBV4-1	.	TRBJ2-3	CASSQLAGGTDTQYF
TRBV11-2	.	TRBJ1-1	CASSLDRDTEAFF
TRBV2	.	TRBJ1-2	CASSRDREHNYGYTF
TRBV15	.	TRBJ1-2	CATSRSLDWKLGYGYTF
TRBV28	.	TRBJ2-1	CASRPGLAGLNEQFF
TRBV7-3	.	TRBJ2-1	CASSPHRRDRHNEQFF
TRBV13	.	TRBJ2-7	CASSLRQGYEQYF
TRBV5-6	.	TRBJ2-1	CASVLAGGNEQFF
TRBV9	.	TRBJ2-3	CASSVAAGAGTDTQYF
TRBV2	.	TRBJ2-2	CASSALRGVLSGELFF
TRBV18	.	TRBJ1-1	CASSPWTVMNTEAFF
TRBV7-2	few	TRBJ2-5	CASSLAETQYF
TRBV2	.	TRBJ1-1	CASSYAGAEAFF
TRBV19	.	TRBJ2-1	CATTPPGLAGVGEQFF
TRBV20-1	.	TRBJ2-1	CSADRVDEQFF
TRBV28	.	TRBJ2-5	CASSLKDLAGGMETQYF
TRBV5-1	.	TRBJ2-1	CASSLAESSYNEQFF
TRBV29-1	.	TRBJ2-7	CSAAGLLTYEQYF
TRBV9	.	TRBJ1-4	CASSSGTPKLFF
TRBV29-1	.	TRBJ2-7	CSVARTFSYEQYF
TRBV29-1	.	TRBJ1-5	CSVGGQGLDQPQHF
TRBV5-4	.	TRBJ2-3	CASSLRVGGNTDTQYF
TRBV4-2	.	TRBJ2-1	CASSQEVGTGSYNEQFF
TRBV28	.	TRBJ2-1	CASSRPIGSDEQFF
TRBV7-3	.	TRBJ2-1	CASSSTGGFNEQFF
TRBV4-1	.	TRBJ2-3	CASSQEGLPWRDTQYF
TRBV7-6	.	TRBJ1-2	CASSLLGQGAGRTF
TRBV7-2	.	TRBJ2-7	CASSLAGTGGYEQYF
TRBV29-1	.	TRBJ2-3	CSSSRLHEGTQYF
TRBV5-4	once	TRBJ2-5	CASSLVGGQETQYF
TRBV29-1	once	TRBJ1-1	CSPREGNTEAFF
TRBV5-1	.	TRBJ1-1	CASSLTQGADPAFF
TRBV15	.	TRBJ2-7	CATSRDRGSHYEQYF
TRBV2	.	TRBJ2-7	CASRRDRESSYEQYF
TRBV10-2	many	TRBJ1-1	CASSESIRGRNTEAFF
TRBV2	.	TRBJ1-4	CASSEIGFNEKLFF
TRBV27	few	TRBJ1-2	CASRGQGTGYTF
TRBV5-1	.	TRBJ2-1	CASRWTSDSYNEQFF
TRBV2	once	TRBJ1-5	CASSRQTGGDQPQHF
TRBV28	.	TRBJ2-7	CASSQGSVFYEQYF
TRBV30	.	TRBJ1-3	CAWSDWGSGNTIYF
TRBV5-1	.	TRBJ2-2	CASSLSAAGELFF
TRBV5-1	.	TRBJ2-7	CASSTGTTYEQYF